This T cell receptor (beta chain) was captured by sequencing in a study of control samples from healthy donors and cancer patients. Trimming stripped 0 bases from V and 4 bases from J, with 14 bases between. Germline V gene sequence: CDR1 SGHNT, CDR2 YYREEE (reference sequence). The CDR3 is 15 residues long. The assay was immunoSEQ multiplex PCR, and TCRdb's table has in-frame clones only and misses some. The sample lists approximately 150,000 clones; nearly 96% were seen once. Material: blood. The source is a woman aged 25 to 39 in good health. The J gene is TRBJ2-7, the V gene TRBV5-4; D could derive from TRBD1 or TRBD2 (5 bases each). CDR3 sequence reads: CASSLVVGTQYEQYF. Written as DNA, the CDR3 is TGTGCCAGCAGCTTGGTTGTCGGGACGCAATACGAGCAGTACTTC.